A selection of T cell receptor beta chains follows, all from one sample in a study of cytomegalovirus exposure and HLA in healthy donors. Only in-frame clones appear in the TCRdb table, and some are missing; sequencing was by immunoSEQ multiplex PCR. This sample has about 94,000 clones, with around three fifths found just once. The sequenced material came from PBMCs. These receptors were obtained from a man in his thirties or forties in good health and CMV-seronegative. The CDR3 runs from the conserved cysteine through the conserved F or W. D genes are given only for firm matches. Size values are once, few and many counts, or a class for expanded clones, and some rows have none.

TGTGCCAGCAGCTTGGGATCAGGGATCTATGGCTACACCTTC	CASSLGSGIYGYTF	once	TRBV5-4	TRBJ1-2	NA
TGTGCCAGCAGCTTGTTGGGACAGGGGGGGTTTTACAATGAGCAGTTCTTC	CASSLLGQGGFYNEQFF	NA	TRBV5-4	TRBJ2-1	TRBD1
TGTGCCAGCTCCAAGGGGGAAGGGGAGCAGTTCTTC	CASSKGEGEQFF	NA	TRBV9	TRBJ2-1	NA
TGTGCCTGGAGCGCCAGACTAGCGGGAGGTGCCTCCAAGGGCGAGCAGTACTTC	CAWSARLAGGASKGEQYF	NA	TRBV30	TRBJ2-7	TRBD2
TGCGCCAGCAGCTTGGCCTCTGAGGCCTACGAGCAGTACTTC	CASSLASEAYEQYF	NA	TRBV5-1	TRBJ2-7	NA
TGTGCCATCAGTGATTCTGGGACACCCTCAATCTTTTATGGCTACACCTTC	CAISDSGTPSIFYGYTF	NA	TRBV10-3	TRBJ1-2	NA
TGTGCCAGTAGTTATCCGGGGAAAGAGACCCAGTACTTC	CASSYPGKETQYF	NA	TRBV19	TRBJ2-5	NA
TGCGCCAGCAGCTTGGAGACAGGGTCAGAGACCCAGTACTTC	CASSLETGSETQYF	NA	TRBV5-1	TRBJ2-5	TRBD1
TGCAGCGTCCTTAATCCCGCCCGACAGGGTGCGCAGTATTTT	CSVLNPARQGAQYF	few	TRBV29-1	TRBJ2-3	TRBD1
TGCGCCAGCAGCCAGGAGGGACTATCTGCTGCGAACACCGGGGAGCTGTTTTTT	CASSQEGLSAANTGELFF	NA	TRBV4-1	TRBJ2-2	TRBD2
TGTGCCATCAGTGGGAAGGACACCTTGTCGGGCAATCAGCCCCAGCATTTT	CAISGKDTLSGNQPQHF	NA	TRBV10-3	TRBJ1-5	NA
TGTGCCAGCAGTCGAGTCGGGACTAATGAAAAACTGTTTTTT	CASSRVGTNEKLFF	NA	TRBV5-4	TRBJ1-4	NA
TGTGCCAGCTCACCACGAACAGTACAGGGGAACACTGAAGCTTTCTTT	CASSPRTVQGNTEAFF	NA	TRBV18	TRBJ1-1	NA
TGTGCCAGCAGCGATGGTGGGCTCATGAACACTGAAGCTTTCTTT	CASSDGGLMNTEAFF	few	TRBV5-4	TRBJ1-1	NA
TGTGCCAGCAGCCTCGTAGAGAACACTGAAGCTTTCTTT	CASSLVENTEAFF	NA	TRBV7-9	TRBJ1-1	NA
TGTGCCAGCAGCGGCTCCGGGACTAGCGGGAGTTACGTCACAGATACGCAGTATTTT	CASSGSGTSGSYVTDTQYF	once	TRBV7-3	TRBJ2-3	TRBD2
TGTGCCAGCAGCCAAGCGGGACAGGGAGCAGATACGCAGTATTTT	CASSQAGQGADTQYF	NA	TRBV4-2	TRBJ2-3	TRBD1
TGCGCCAGCAGCCGGGCAACAGTGCCAGATTCACCCCTCCACTTT	CASSRATVPDSPLHF	few	TRBV4-1	TRBJ1-6	NA
TGTGCCAGCAGCAACAGGGGGGATAATCAGCCCCAGCATTTT	CASSNRGDNQPQHF	NA	TRBV6-6	TRBJ1-5	TRBD1
TGTGCCAGCAGGAAGGGTACAGGGATTCAGCCCCAGCATTTT	CASRKGTGIQPQHF	NA	TRBV2	TRBJ1-5	NA
TGTGCCAGCAGCGGACAGGGCCCCACTGAAGCTTTCTTT	CASSGQGPTEAFF	NA	TRBV6-1	TRBJ1-1	TRBD1
TGTGCCAGCTCACCGGAGGGCCATCAGCCCCAGCATTTT	CASSPEGHQPQHF	NA	TRBV18	TRBJ1-5	NA
TGTGCCACCTCCGGACTAGCGGGAGTAGATACGCAGTATTTT	CATSGLAGVDTQYF	NA	TRBV6-1	TRBJ2-3	TRBD2
TGCGCCAGCAGCTTGTGGGACAACTACGAGCAGTACTTC	CASSLWDNYEQYF	few	TRBV5-1	TRBJ2-7	NA
TGCGCCAGCAGCTCCCGACTAGCGGAGGTAGATGAGCAGTTCTTC	CASSSRLAEVDEQFF	NA	TRBV5-1	TRBJ2-1	TRBD2
TGCGCCAGCAGCTCGGAAGGGAGACAGGGAATGGGGGGCTACACCTTC	CASSSEGRQGMGGYTF	NA	TRBV5-1	TRBJ1-2	TRBD1
TGTGCCAGCAGCTTAAGACAGGGGGCCATATCTGGAAACACCATATATTTT	CASSLRQGAISGNTIYF	NA	TRBV7-2	TRBJ1-3	TRBD1
TGTGCCAGCAGCCCTCCTGCCCGGGCCAGGGCCACCGGGGAGCTGTTTTTT	CASSPPARARATGELFF	NA	TRBV7-2	TRBJ2-2	NA
TGCAGTGCTAGTCCCGGACTAGAGCAGTTCTTC	CSASPGLEQFF	few	TRBV20-1	TRBJ2-1	NA
TGTGCCAGCAGCGTCGCGGGGGGCGCGAAGGAGACCCAGTACTTC	CASSVAGGAKETQYF	NA	TRBV9	TRBJ2-5	TRBD2
TGTGCCAGCTCACCACCCGGTCAGGTTGCAACTAATGAAAAACTGTTTTTT	CASSPPGQVATNEKLFF	NA	TRBV18	TRBJ1-4	NA
TGTGCCAGCTCCCCGGGACAGGTCCACTCCTACGAGCAGTACTTC	CASSPGQVHSYEQYF	NA	TRBV18	TRBJ2-7	TRBD1
TGTGCCAGCAGCGGGGGCGGGGGAAGTCAGCCCCAGCATTTT	CASSGGGGSQPQHF	NA	TRBV7-8	TRBJ1-5	NA
TGTGCCAGCAGTGGTTGGGGCCCTTCCTACGAGCAGTACTTC	CASSGWGPSYEQYF	NA	TRBV2	TRBJ2-7	NA
TGCGCCAGCAGCTTGGGACAGGGCTGGGATACGCAGTATTTT	CASSLGQGWDTQYF	once	TRBV5-1	TRBJ2-3	TRBD1
TGTGCCAGCAGCACAGCGACAGGGGACATCTATAGCAATCAGCCCCAGCATTTT	CASSTATGDIYSNQPQHF	NA	TRBV5-6	TRBJ1-5	TRBD1
TGTGCCAGCAGTCTACGACAGGGGACGTACGAGCAGTACTTC	CASSLRQGTYEQYF	NA	TRBV27	TRBJ2-7	TRBD1
TGTGCCAGCAGCCGACAGGGGGGGTACACTGAAGCTTTCTTT	CASSRQGGYTEAFF	NA	TRBV7-9	TRBJ1-1	TRBD1
TGTGCCAGCAGTGAATTTAGTTGGGCGTTCTTC	CASSEFSWAFF	NA	TRBV2	TRBJ2-1	NA
TGTGCCAGCAGCGGCGAGGGACAGGGGATCGAGCAGTACTTC	CASSGEGQGIEQYF	NA	TRBV9	TRBJ2-7	TRBD1
TGTGCCAGCAGCTTGGTGGGCCCCGGGGAGCTGTTTTTT	CASSLVGPGELFF	NA	TRBV7-9	TRBJ2-2	NA
TGTGCCAGCAGAGGACCAGGGGTTTACACTGCAACTAATGAAAAACTGTTTTTT	CASRGPGVYTATNEKLFF	NA	TRBV27	TRBJ1-4	NA
TGTGCCAGCAGCGCCGTGGCTCCGGCGGGGGAGCAGTACTTC	CASSAVAPAGEQYF	NA	TRBV7-2	TRBJ2-7	NA
TGTGCCAGCAGCTCATCTAGCGGGAGCGACTACGAGCAGTACTTC	CASSSSSGSDYEQYF	NA	TRBV11-2	TRBJ2-7	TRBD2
TGTGCCAGCAGCGAATCCGGTGAGCAGTTCTTC	CASSESGEQFF	NA	TRBV5-4	TRBJ2-1	NA
TGTGCCAGCAGCATAACCGGGACAGGGCAAGAGACCCAGTACTTC	CASSITGTGQETQYF	NA	TRBV7-3	TRBJ2-5	TRBD1
TGTGCCAGCAGCTCACCATTACTCTCCGGGACAGGAAGGTACGAGCAGTACTTC	CASSSPLLSGTGRYEQYF	NA	TRBV7-9	TRBJ2-7	TRBD1
TGTGCCAGTAGTGGACTAGCGGGAGGTGTCACTGAGCAGTTCTTC	CASSGLAGGVTEQFF	NA	TRBV19	TRBJ2-1	TRBD2
TGTGCCAGCAGCCAAGGGCTAGCGGGGGGCACCGGGGAGCTGTTTTTT	CASSQGLAGGTGELFF	NA	TRBV7-3	TRBJ2-2	TRBD2
TGTGCCAGTAGTACAGGACTAGCGTCGATTTCAGATACGCAGTATTTT	CASSTGLASISDTQYF	NA	TRBV19	TRBJ2-3	TRBD2
TGTGCCAGCAGTACCCTTGTGGGGGGAGGAAACGAGCAGTACTTC	CASSTLVGGGNEQYF	NA	TRBV9	TRBJ2-7	NA
TGTGCCTGGAGTAGATCACACTCTGGAAACACCATATATTTT	CAWSRSHSGNTIYF	NA	TRBV30	TRBJ1-3	NA
TGTGCCAGCAGCTTAGACACCTACGAGCAGTACTTC	CASSLDTYEQYF	NA	TRBV11-1	TRBJ2-7	NA
TGTGCCAGCAGCCCTTCGGGGGACAGGGGTGGCTACACCTTC	CASSPSGDRGGYTF	NA	TRBV9	TRBJ1-2	TRBD1